This T cell receptor beta chain derives from a study of identical twins (dated by TCRdb to 2016 to 2017). With regard to the full study: The study deep-sequenced TCR alpha and beta repertoires from monozygotic twins, unrelated adults of various ages and cord blood to test whether fetal clonotypes persist. Replicate twin experiments were performed at different times using different library preparation protocols to rule out contamination. Overall study results and their limits: Because the same donors could not be followed over many years, conclusions were based on cross-sectional statistical analysis. Excess twin sharing in beta out-of-frame sequences was weaker because fewer shared sequences lowered the signal-to-noise ratio. Abundant cord blood beta clonotypes carried fewer insertions; young adult naive repertoires showed a weaker similar trend, while memory repertoires showed none. Compared with coincidental sharing between unrelated individuals, out-of-frame TCR alpha sequences shared between twins had an excess of sequences with low generation probability. Out-of-frame TCR alpha sharing in monozygotic twins was systematically underestimated by recombination models, whereas sharing between unrelated individuals was in agreement with the recombination models. Invariant T cells such as MAIT and iNKT could partly confound zero-insertion analyses, though diverse VJ usage argued against this for most clonotypes.

A distance of 25 bases separates the germline ends of V and J, which lose 2 bases and 5 bases respectively. Via the germline V gene, CDR1 is MNHEY and CDR2 SVGAGI. The CDR3 numbers 19 residues from cysteine through phenylalanine. Here the CDR3 DNA is all that survives: 57 bases in frame from base 1. Every donor in the study was a healthy Caucasian. Three unrelated non-twin adults were additionally sequenced: a male aged 18 to 30, a male aged 50 to 60 and a female aged 50 to 60. Miltenyi CD45RO+ enrichment and human naive T-cell isolation kits were used to isolate memory (CD45RO+) and naive T cells from PBMC. The method behind the library was 5' RACE. The sample was run on an Illumina HiSeq 2000. A universal primer binding site was added through template switching, and the final cDNA carried a unique molecular identifier so that TCR cDNA molecules could be counted accurately. Specific primers in the conserved constant-segment region were used to synthesize first-strand cDNA for TCR alpha and beta chains. To control for contamination, each cDNA library was double barcoded with a SMART-Mk sample barcode plus Illumina barcodes. TruSeq adapter sequences along with Illumina sample barcodes were introduced in two successive PCR steps. Sequencing of the TCR alpha and beta cDNA libraries was done on the Illumina HiSeq platform using custom primers. The authors' pipeline ran thus. Raw reads were processed with MiGEC to extract unique molecular identifiers, and MiXCR was used to determine CDR3 positions. Recombination models were inferred per individual with the repgenHMM and IGoR tools using an EM algorithm. Shared clonotypes were analyzed with the tcR package in R, and sharing was normalized by the product of cloneset sizes. Out-of-frame nonproductive sequences were analyzed to study raw recombination free of thymic and clonal selection effects. In TCRdb, the public reads were trimmed at Q25 with fastp and aligned with MiXCR, with productive beta chains retained. Here each entry gathers all rows of one CDR3 protein and keeps the most common genes and DNA. The V and J calls, along with clone size, are taken from TCRdb and not from the paper's own processing. The sample yields 350,000 to 500,000 distinct CDR3 sequences; around a sixth were counted once. The leading ten clones occupy approximately 12% of the sample.

This clonotype was seen a few times. The antigen it recognizes is unknown. Nothing much larger sits one base from this clone, and base qualities are not available. The sequenced material came from naive T cells sorted from blood. This specimen's cell subset or site label, per the study, means: cells isolated with a human naive T-cell isolation kit. The receptor comes from a man in his fifties in good health. This receptor chain uses TRBV6-5 and TRBJ2-1, with a weak D call of TRBD2 (6 bases match). The nucleotide sequence reads TGTGCCAGCAGTTACCGAGCTCCCCCCACGGGAGTGAGTGACAATGAGCAGTTCTTC. Translation gives CASSYRAPPTGVSDNEQFF.